Shown below are 32 T cell receptor beta chains from a single sample sequenced in a study of a mutant IDH1 vaccine in newly diagnosed glioma. Described time point: week 23, last vaccination. Every vaccine dose comprised 300 ug of mutant IDH1 20-mer peptide plus topical imiquimod. The data were produced by immunoSEQ multiplex PCR, yet TCRdb's version contains in-frame clones alone and is incomplete. The table has approximately 60,000 clones, around 84% seen once. No antigen has been assigned to these receptors. This specimen consisted of PBMCs, obtained from a glioma patient whose treatment included an IDH1 peptide vaccine. These TCRs come from a man in his thirties or forties with glioma.

Regarding this clone: This sample includes further DNA sequences coding for the same CDR3. V and J are TRBV27 and TRBJ1-5, with no clear D. Germline V gives CDR1 MNHEY, CDR2 SMNVEV (reference sequence). Trimming took 3 bases from V and 1 from J, leaving 4 bases between them. The CDR3 has 13 amino acids. For the CDR3, the DNA is TGTGCCAGCAGTTTGGGAAGCAATCAGCCCCAGCATTTT. Its protein is CASSLGSNQPQHF.

The rearrangement uses TRBV7-9 and TRBJ1-4; 7 nucleotides line up with TRBD1. This CDR3 spans 16 amino acids. The germline gives CDR1 SEHNR, CDR2 FQNEAQ (reference sequence). With 5 bases clipped from V and 6 bases from J, the junction kept 12 bases outside the gene matches. CDR3 protein: CASSPPGQGGYEKLFF. CDR3 coding DNA: TGTGCCAGCAGCCCACCGGGGCAGGGGGGATATGAAAAACTGTTTTTT. Full variable domain (remainder filled in from reference TRBV7-9 and TRBJ1-4): DTGVSQNPRHKITKRGQNVTFRCDPISEHNRLYWYRQTLGQGPEFLTYFQNEAQLEKSRLLSDRFSAERPKGSFSTLEIQRTEQGDSAMYLCASSPPGQGGYEKLFFGSGTQLSVL.

V and J are TRBV11-2 and TRBJ1-2, with D uncertain. V lost 5 bases, J lost 1 base, and 20 bases lay in between. The CDR3 is 17 residues long. CDR1 and CDR2 from the germline V gene are SGHAT and FQNNGV. The chain's CDR3 is CASSLGEDGPFNYGYTF. The CDR3 bases are TGTGCCAGCAGCCTCGGAGAGGATGGACCGTTTAACTATGGCTACACCTTC.

The chain uses TRBV7-9 and TRBJ1-6; D may be TRBD1 (6 bases). The length of the CDR3 is 17 residues. V was shortened by 3 bases and J by 10 bases, with 22 bases between the two germline ends. The germline V gene encodes CDR1 SEHNR and CDR2 FQNEAQ (reference sequence). The CDR3 nucleotides are TGTGCCAGCAGCTTTGGAGCCTATGGAGGGGGGCTATCACCCCTCCACTTT. It encodes CASSFGAYGGGLSPLHF.

V and J are TRBV27 and TRBJ2-3; no clear D gene. The V and J ends lost 4 bases and 0 bases respectively, with 8 bases between them. The CDR3 has 14 residues. The germline gives CDR1 MNHEY, CDR2 SMNVEV (reference sequence). The CDR3 DNA sequence: TGTGCCAGCAGTTCTACCTTCAGCACAGATACGCAGTATTTT. This codes for CASSSTFSTDTQYF.

The rearrangement links TRBV13 to TRBJ2-2; D perhaps matches TRBD1 (6 bases). The CDR3 runs 16 residues. V dropped 2 bases and J dropped 7 bases, with 17 bases sitting between them. The germline V gene encodes CDR1 PRHDT and CDR2 FYEKMQ (reference sequence). CDR3 sequence reads: CASSLRRGWENGELFF. Here the CDR3 DNA reads TGTGCCAGCAGCTTACGCAGGGGTTGGGAAAACGGGGAGCTGTTTTTT.

The chain joins TRBV30 to TRBJ2-7; 9 bases match TRBD1. This CDR3 is built from 15 residues. Per the germline V gene, CDR1 is GTSNPN and CDR2 is SVGIG (reference sequence). V trimming: 1 base; J trimming: 6 bases; junction bases outside the gene matches: 10. Here the CDR3 reads CAWSAKRTGGGEQYF. In nucleotides, the CDR3 is TGTGCCTGGAGTGCGAAGAGAACAGGGGGCGGCGAGCAGTACTTC.

The chain joins TRBV2 to TRBJ2-7; 8 bases are a match to TRBD1. The germline gives CDR1 SNHLY, CDR2 FYNNEI. CDR3 length equals 14 residues. V lost 6 bases, J lost 2 bases, and 6 bases stayed unmatched. The CDR3 spells CASSQDRGTYEQYF. The CDR3 bases are TGTGCCAGCAGCCAAGACAGGGGAACCTACGAGCAGTACTTC.

This clone was detected only a few times. The chain recombines TRBV7-9 with TRBJ2-7; D gene uncertain. CDR1 is SEHNR and CDR2 is FQNEAQ in the germline V gene (reference sequence). This CDR3 has 13 amino acids. Trimming cost V 1 base and J 9 bases, with 13 bases left between them. The CDR3 DNA reads TGTGCCAGCAGCTTAGATATGGTATCGCGGCAGTACTTC. Translating gives CASSLDMVSRQYF.

The chain combines TRBV11-2 with TRBJ2-1, with TRBD1 as a possible D gene (7 bases). Trimming shortened V by 3 bases and J by 8 bases, and 20 bases separated the two germline ends. The CDR3 runs 16 residues. Germline V gene sequence: CDR1 SGHAT, CDR2 FQNNGV. CDR3 coding DNA: TGTGCCAGCAGCTTGGGGACTGGGACAGTCGACGATGAGCAGTTCTTC. It is translated as CASSLGTGTVDDEQFF.

In DNA form, the CDR3 reads TGTGCCAGCAGTTACTCGGGACCGGTTAATTCACCCCTCCACTTT. Amino acids: CASSYSGPVNSPLHF. The rearrangement links TRBV6-5 to TRBJ1-6; the D gene is possibly TRBD1 (5 bases). Between the trimmed V and J ends, which lost 0 bases and 6 bases, there was a span of 9 bases. The CDR3 has 15 residues. Germline-derived CDR1 and CDR2 are MNHEY and SVGAGI.

The rearrangement links TRBV7-2 to TRBJ2-2, with 12 nucleotides matching TRBD2. Per germline, CDR1 SGHTA and CDR2 FQGNSA. The V and J ends lost 4 bases and 2 bases, in that order; junction bases with no gene match: 5. CDR3 length equals 17 residues. The CDR3 sequence is CASSWASGGANTGELFF. CDR3 nucleotide sequence: TGTGCCAGCAGCTGGGCTAGCGGGGGGGCCAACACCGGGGAGCTGTTTTTT.

This chain uses TRBV19 with TRBJ1-5, with no clear D. This CDR3 is 12 amino acids long. Trimming cost V 7 bases and J 4 bases, with 8 bases left between them. Germline values: CDR1 LNHDA, CDR2 SQIVND (reference sequence). The CDR3 DNA follows: TGTGCCAGTAAGGAGGCTAATCAGCCCCAGCATTTT. Encoded protein: CASKEANQPQHF.

This chain links TRBV28 with TRBJ1-5, with 8 positions matching TRBD1. The CDR3 sequence is 15 residues long. After removal of 3 bases from V and 4 bases from J, the junction contained 5 bases not matched to a gene. Germline CDR1 reads MDHEN; CDR2 reads SYDVKM. The CDR3 DNA is TGTGCCAGCAGTTTTGCCGGGACAGGTAATCAGCCCCAGCATTTT. It is translated as CASSFAGTGNQPQHF.

In this sample, this clone turned up once. The chain recombines TRBV9 with TRBJ2-3; 10 bases fit TRBD2. This CDR3 has 15 amino acids. Looked up from germline, CDR1 is SGDLS and CDR2 is YYNGEE. Unmatched junction bases numbered 2, after V lost 0 bases and J lost 4 bases. CDR3 region: CASSVASGGADTQYF. The CDR3, as DNA: TGTGCCAGCAGCGTAGCCAGCGGGGGGGCAGATACGCAGTATTTT.

The chain joins TRBV14 to TRBJ1-3; no definite D call. The V gene's germline CDR1 is SGHDN and CDR2 FVKESK. This CDR3 contains 12 residues. Trimming pared 4 bases from V and 4 bases from J, leaving 5 bases between. DNA for the CDR3: TGTGCCAGCAGCCCAGTAGGAAACACCATATATTTT. The encoded protein is CASSPVGNTIYF.

J is TRBJ1-1 and V is TRBV28, with D tentatively TRBD1 (5 bases). CDR3 length equals 12 residues. Germline values: CDR1 MDHEN, CDR2 SYDVKM. Trimming removed 10 bases at V and 10 bases at J, with 19 bases between. CDR3 region: CAIRGGGIRAFF. The DNA of the CDR3 is TGTGCCATCCGGGGCGGGGGGATCAGAGCTTTCTTT.

The sample holds one count of this clone. The chain combines TRBV27 with TRBJ1-1; D is ambiguous. Trimming removed 3 bases at V and 0 bases at J, with 11 bases between. Per germline, CDR1 MNHEY and CDR2 SMNVEV (reference sequence). The CDR3 totals 15 residues. CDR3 region: CASSFFPTLNTEAFF. As DNA, the CDR3 is TGTGCCAGCAGTTTTTTCCCCACGCTGAACACTGAAGCTTTCTTT.

The chain has TRBV7-9 and TRBJ1-5; a possible D gene is TRBD1 (6 bases). Germline V gene sequence: CDR1 SEHNR, CDR2 FQNEAQ (reference sequence). The V end lost 4 bases, the J end lost 4 bases, and 14 bases lay between the germline ends. This CDR3 has 15 amino acids. The CDR3 bases are TGTGCCAGCAGCTATTCGGGGACACGAAATCAGCCCCAGCATTTT. Residues: CASSYSGTRNQPQHF. Full variable domain (outside the CDR3, taken from reference TRBV7-9 and TRBJ1-5): DTGVSQNPRHKITKRGQNVTFRCDPISEHNRLYWYRQTLGQGPEFLTYFQNEAQLEKSRLLSDRFSAERPKGSFSTLEIQRTEQGDSAMYLCASSYSGTRNQPQHFGDGTRLSIL.

The chain carries TRBV27 and TRBJ2-1, with D perhaps matching TRBD2 (7 bases). Trimming removed 0 bases at V and 9 bases at J, with 18 bases between. CDR3 length equals 16 residues. Germline assignment: CDR1 MNHEY and CDR2 SMNVEV (reference sequence). The CDR3 loop reads CASSLSRTGGRLEQFF. CDR3 nucleotides: TGTGCCAGCAGTTTATCGCGGACGGGGGGCAGACTTGAGCAGTTCTTC.

The chain uses TRBV5-1 and TRBJ2-7; D is perhaps TRBD1 (5 bases). The V and J ends lost 5 bases and 3 bases respectively, with 12 bases between them. The CDR3 is made up of 13 amino acids. Per germline, CDR1 SGHRS and CDR2 YFSETQ. CDR3 loop: CASSKGILYEQYF. CDR3 DNA sequence: TGCGCCAGCAGTAAGGGGATCCTCTACGAGCAGTACTTC.

The chain combines TRBV9 with TRBJ1-5, with D maybe TRBD1 (5 bases). CDR3 length: 13 residues. Trimming removed 2 bases at V and 6 bases at J, with 9 bases between. The germline CDR1 and CDR2 sequences are SGDLS and YYNGEE. CDR3 region: CASSVRVGQPQHF. As DNA, the CDR3 is TGTGCCAGCAGCGTCAGGGTGGGTCAGCCCCAGCATTTT. Full variable domain (missing parts from reference TRBV9 and TRBJ1-5): DSGVTQTPKHLITATGQRVTLRCSPRSGDLSVYWYQQSLDQGLQFLIQYYNGEERAKGNILERFSAQQFPDLHSELNLSSLELGDSALYFCASSVRVGQPQHFGDGTRLSIL.

The gene calls are TRBV6-1 and TRBJ1-6, with no clear D. This CDR3 is built from 15 residues. Germline loops: CDR1 MNHNS, CDR2 SASEGT. With 2 bases removed from V and 4 bases from J, the gap between germline ends came to 9 bases. The CDR3 DNA reads TGTGCCAGCAGTGAAAGGTTAGGATATAATTCACCCCTCCACTTT. It specifies CASSERLGYNSPLHF.

This clone was seen only once. The chain carries TRBV12-5 and TRBJ2-5, with TRBD1 as a possible D gene (5 bases). Looked up from germline, CDR1 is LGHNT and CDR2 is FRNRAP. The V gene lost 1 base and the J gene lost 5 bases, with 14 bases spanning the gap. The CDR3 spans 15 residues. CDR3 DNA: TGTGCTAGTGGTTTGGAACAAGGGGTAGGCGAGACCCAGTACTTC. Translated, it gives CASGLEQGVGETQYF.

The rearrangement links TRBV9 to TRBJ1-5, with no clear D. With 2 bases removed from V and 5 bases from J, the gap between germline ends came to 5 bases. Germline assignment: CDR1 SGDLS and CDR2 YYNGEE. The CDR3 runs to 12 residues. In nucleotides, the CDR3 is TGTGCCAGCAGCGTTTCTGATCAGCCCCAGCATTTT. Translation gives CASSVSDQPQHF.

This clone was counted between two and nine times. V usage is TRBV28 and J usage is TRBJ1-1; D may be TRBD1 (6 bases). The length of the CDR3 is 13 residues. Germline CDR1 and CDR2: MDHEN and SYDVKM. Deletions cut 6 bases from V and 4 bases from J, with 12 bases between. CDR3 residues: CASRNRVVTEAFF. CDR3 nucleotides: TGTGCCAGCAGAAACAGGGTTGTCACTGAAGCTTTCTTT. Full variable domain (rest looked up from reference TRBV28 and TRBJ1-1): DVKVTQSSRYLVKRTGEKVFLECVQDMDHENMFWYRQDPGLGLRLIYFSYDVKMKEKGDIPEGYSVSREKKERFSLILESASTNQTSMYLCASRNRVVTEAFFGQGTRLTVV.

The V call is TRBV7-9, the J call TRBJ2-1; D gene uncertain. V lost 1 base, J lost 4 bases, and 20 bases lay in between. The CDR3 covers 18 residues. Per the germline V gene, CDR1 is SEHNR and CDR2 is FQNEAQ (reference sequence). This chain's CDR3 is CASSLGLATTPLYNEQFF. The CDR3 region has the DNA TGTGCCAGCAGCTTAGGCTTGGCAACCACCCCCCTATACAATGAGCAGTTCTTC.

V usage is TRBV30 and J usage is TRBJ1-6; TRBD1 might be the D (5 bases). V shed 1 base and J shed 2 bases, with 9 bases lying between them. The CDR3 totals 15 residues. CDR1 GTSNPN and CDR2 SVGIG come from the germline V gene (reference sequence). This CDR3 reads CAWSGLQAYNSPLHF. The CDR3 DNA reads as TGTGCCTGGAGTGGTCTACAGGCCTATAATTCACCCCTCCACTTT.

The chain carries TRBV5-4 and TRBJ2-2, with D tentatively TRBD2 (5 bases). The V gene lost 5 bases and the J gene lost 4 bases, with 15 bases spanning the gap. CDR1 and CDR2 (germline): SGHNT, YYREEE (reference sequence). This CDR3 is built from 15 residues. CDR3 protein: CASSHELDSTGELFF. The DNA for the CDR3 is TGTGCCAGCAGTCACGAACTGGACTCCACCGGGGAGCTGTTTTTT.

The V and J genes are TRBV5-6 and TRBJ2-1; D may be TRBD2 (5 bases). V lost 3 bases, J lost 5 bases, and 9 bases lay in between. Germline loops: CDR1 SGHDT, CDR2 YYEEEE. The CDR3 runs to 13 residues. CDR3 in amino acids: CASSYGMDNEQFF. The CDR3 DNA follows: TGTGCCAGCAGCTACGGGATGGACAATGAGCAGTTCTTC. Combining the CDR3 with reference TRBV5-6 and TRBJ2-1 gives the whole variable domain DAGVTQSPTHLIKTRGQQVTLRCSPKSGHDTVSWYQQALGQGPQFIFQYYEEEERQRGNFPDRFSGHQFPNYSSELNVNALLLGDSALYLCASSYGMDNEQFFGPGTRLTVL.

This clone was detected once. The chain uses TRBV11-2 and TRBJ1-2; possibly TRBD1 for D (5 bases). Germline CDR1 is SGHAT and CDR2 is FQNNGV. Trimming took 1 base from V and 5 from J, leaving 17 bases between them. This CDR3 region has 16 residues. CDR3 coding DNA: TGTGCCAGCAGCTTAGCCCCAGGGTATGAGAAGTATGGCTACACCTTC. It codes for CASSLAPGYEKYGYTF.

The rearrangement uses TRBV11-2 and TRBJ1-1; D is unresolved. Germline CDR1 SGHAT, CDR2 FQNNGV. V dropped 0 bases and J dropped 0 bases, with 14 bases sitting between them. The CDR3 runs to 17 residues. CDR3 protein: CASSLEGNSVLNTEAFF. CDR3 sequence (DNA): TGTGCCAGCAGCTTAGAAGGGAACAGCGTCTTGAACACTGAAGCTTTCTTT.